Below are 32 T cell receptor beta chains sequenced from a single sample in a study of radiation and T cells in renal cell carcinoma. Profiled with immunoSEQ multiplex PCR; TCRdb holds only in-frame clones, not every one. The data contain about 160,000 clones, 88% of them seen just once; the ten biggest clones take up 4.1%. Specified time point: baseline pretreatment blood. Indicated treatment: 15 Gy SBRT to primary tumor, nephrectomy 4 weeks later. Sequencing was performed on blood, taken from a patient whose treatment included radiotherapy and nephrectomy. These receptors originate from a woman in her seventies with renal cell carcinoma.

CDR3 sequence reads: CASGRDRPISPLHF. In nucleotides, the CDR3 is TGTGCCAGCGGGAGGGACAGACCAATTTCACCCCTCCACTTT. The chain couples TRBV6-6 to TRBJ1-6, with 7 bases identical to TRBD1. Germline V lookup: CDR1 MNHNY, CDR2 SVGAGI (reference sequence). The length of the CDR3 is 14 residues. V was pared by 8 bases and J by 9 bases, with 10 bases of the junction left unmatched.

This chain connects TRBV30 to TRBJ1-3, with D possibly matching TRBD1 (6 bases). CDR1 and CDR2 from the germline V gene are GTSNPN and SVGIG (reference sequence). V was shortened by 3 bases and J by 3 bases, with 15 bases between the two germline ends. The CDR3 runs 15 residues. The DNA of the CDR3 is TGTGCCTGGAGATCGGGGGGCGCGCGTGGAAACACCATATATTTT. Its translation is CAWRSGGARGNTIYF.

CDR3 nucleotides: TGTGCCAGCAGTTCGAGGTTAGGAAACACCATATATTTT. This sequence encodes CASSSRLGNTIYF. This chain joins TRBV27 and TRBJ1-3; the D is unclear. The CDR3 sequence is 13 residues long. In germline, CDR1 is MNHEY, CDR2 SMNVEV (reference sequence). V shed 4 bases and J shed 4 bases, with 8 bases lying between them.

This clone turned up a few times. The V and J genes are TRBV14 and TRBJ2-3; D tentatively reads TRBD1 or TRBD2 (5 bases each). The V end was cut by 2 bases, the J end by 0 bases, with 15 bases between. This CDR3 has 17 amino acids. Germline values: CDR1 SGHDN, CDR2 FVKESK. The DNA of the CDR3 is TGTGCCAGCAGCCAAAAGAGCTGGTGGGACAGCACAGATACGCAGTATTTT. It specifies CASSQKSWWDSTDTQYF. The full variable domain, completed using reference TRBV14 and TRBJ2-3, is EAGVTQFPSHSVIEKGQTVTLRCDPISGHDNLYWYRRVMGKEIKFLLHFVKESKQDESGMPNNRFLAERTGGTYSTLKVQPAELEDSGVYFCASSQKSWWDSTDTQYFGPGTRLTVL.

The chain joins TRBV14 to TRBJ2-5; no clear D. The CDR3 contains 12 residues. Per the germline V gene, CDR1 is SGHDN and CDR2 is FVKESK. Deletions cut 4 bases from V and 5 bases from J, with 8 bases between. The DNA of the CDR3 is TGTGCCAGCAGCCGAGTCCGGGAGACCCAGTACTTC. Translated, it gives CASSRVRETQYF.

The chain recombines TRBV7-2 with TRBJ1-5; D is unresolved. Looked up from germline, CDR1 is SGHTA and CDR2 is FQGNSA. Trimming cost V 6 bases and J 9 bases, with 15 bases left between them. This CDR3 is built from 13 residues. CDR3 nucleotide sequence: TGTGCCAGCAGTTTGACGCGCCAAGGGCCCCAGCATTTT. As protein: CASSLTRQGPQHF.

J is TRBJ2-2 and V is TRBV4-3; 8 positions match TRBD2. CDR1 is LGHNA and CDR2 is YSLEER in the germline V gene. The CDR3 spans 16 residues. V dropped 3 bases and J dropped 0; count of bases not matched to a gene: 3. CDR3 protein: CASSQAGGPNTGELFF. In DNA form, the CDR3 reads TGCGCCAGCAGCCAGGCGGGGGGCCCGAACACCGGGGAGCTGTTTTTT.

The chain has TRBV11-2 and TRBJ2-7, with unresolved D. The CDR3 runs 12 residues. Looked up from germline, CDR1 is SGHAT and CDR2 is FQNNGV. The V and J ends lost 5 bases and 9 bases respectively, with 14 bases between them. The CDR3 here is CASSNPAGVQYF. CDR3 bases: TGTGCCAGCAGCAACCCGGCAGGTGTGCAGTACTTC.

This clone has more than one count but fewer than ten. The V gene is TRBV5-4, the J gene TRBJ1-3, with D hard to call. The germline V and J ends were trimmed by 4 bases and 1 base, with 6 bases remaining between them. The CDR3 totals 13 residues. The germline gives CDR1 SGHNT, CDR2 YYREEE (reference sequence). In nucleotides, the CDR3 is TGTGCCAGCAGCGAATCTTCTGGAAACACCATATATTTT. Translation gives CASSESSGNTIYF.

The table lists this clone with a few counts. V is TRBV29-1 and J is TRBJ1-5; 7 positions match TRBD1. V shed 4 bases, J shed 4 bases, and the junction held 10 bases outside the gene matches. The germline gives CDR1 SQVTM, CDR2 ANQGSEA. The CDR3 contains 15 residues. The CDR3 region is CSVGQGISLNQPQHF. For the CDR3, the DNA is TGCAGCGTTGGACAGGGAATTTCCCTTAATCAGCCCCAGCATTTT.

This chain joins TRBV19 and TRBJ2-7, with a tentative D call TRBD1 (5 bases). This CDR3 is built from 13 residues. V was pared by 4 bases and J by 4 bases, with 11 bases between. CDR1 LNHDA and CDR2 SQIVND come from the germline V gene (reference sequence). Here the CDR3 DNA reads TGTGCCAGTAGTAAGGACAACATATACGAGCAGTACTTC. Protein: CASSKDNIYEQYF.

This sequence joins TRBV15 and TRBJ2-3; tentative D call: TRBD2 (5 bases). This CDR3 comprises 15 residues. CDR1 LNHNV and CDR2 YYDKDF come from the germline V gene (reference sequence). With 0 bases removed from V and 3 bases from J, the gap between germline ends came to 10 bases. The CDR3 loop is CATSRELGLTDTQYF. CDR3 nucleotides: TGTGCCACCAGCAGAGAACTAGGGCTTACAGATACGCAGTATTTT.

The V call is TRBV20-1, the J call TRBJ2-3, with D hard to call. The V end was cut by 4 bases, the J end by 4 bases, with 3 bases between. Germline CDR1 is DFQATT and CDR2 is SNEGSKA (reference sequence). The CDR3 spans 10 residues. Here the CDR3 reads CSATPDTQYF. CDR3 coding DNA: TGCAGTGCTACCCCAGATACGCAGTATTTT.

This chain uses TRBV5-6 with TRBJ1-5; D may be TRBD1 (6 bases). The CDR3 extends over 15 amino acids. Deletions cut 4 bases from V and 7 bases from J, with 18 bases between. Germline V gene sequence: CDR1 SGHDT, CDR2 YYEEEE. This CDR3 reads CASSGTGAGGQPQHF. CDR3 nucleotides: TGTGCCAGCAGCGGGACGGGGGCAGGTGGCCAGCCCCAGCATTTT.

This chain links TRBV4-2 with TRBJ1-5, with D possibly matching TRBD1 (6 bases). Germline loops: CDR1 LGHNA, CDR2 YNFKEQ. CDR3 length: 16 residues. V lost 4 bases and J 3 bases, leaving 16 bases between the germline ends. The CDR3 sequence is CASSRKEGGVNQPQHF. DNA for the CDR3: TGTGCCAGCAGCCGCAAAGAGGGGGGAGTCAATCAGCCCCAGCATTTT.

This clone came up once. The chain has TRBV9 and TRBJ2-3; 10 nucleotides agree with TRBD2. The CDR3 loop spans 16 amino acids. Germline V lookup: CDR1 SGDLS, CDR2 YYNGEE. V lost 5 bases and J lost 0; bases outside the gene matches: 6. Here the CDR3 DNA reads TGTGCCAGCAGTCCCATGACTAGCGGGAGCACAGATACGCAGTATTTT. Its protein is CASSPMTSGSTDTQYF.

The rearrangement uses TRBV5-1 and TRBJ1-6, with no clear D. Germline loops: CDR1 SGHRS, CDR2 YFSETQ. The CDR3 is 14 amino acids. Between the trimmed V and J ends, which lost 0 bases and 7 bases, there was a span of 8 bases. This CDR3 reads CASSLDTVNSPLHF. CDR3 DNA: TGCGCCAGCAGCTTGGACACCGTAAATTCACCCCTCCACTTT.

The CDR3 DNA reads TGTGCCACCGGGACCGTAGGGACAGATACGCAGTATTTT. Residues: CATGTVGTDTQYF. The genes are TRBV2 and TRBJ2-3, with D possibly being TRBD1 or TRBD2 (5 bases each). Trimming stripped 10 bases from V and 3 bases from J, with 14 bases between. Germline lookup yields CDR1 SNHLY and CDR2 FYNNEI. The CDR3 runs 13 residues. The whole variable domain, remainder taken from reference TRBV2 and TRBJ2-3, is EPEVTQTPSHQVTQMGQEVILRCVPISNHLYFYWYRQILGQKVEFLVSFYNNEISEKSEIFDDQFSVERPDGSNFTLKIRSTKLEDSAMYFCATGTVGTDTQYFGPGTRLTVL.

CDR3 sequence (DNA): TGTGCCAGCAGCGTAGAGAGGTTTACAGATACGCAGTATTTT. The encoded protein is CASSVERFTDTQYF. J is TRBJ2-3 and V is TRBV9, with D uncertain. This CDR3 spans 14 amino acids. Germline V gene sequence: CDR1 SGDLS, CDR2 YYNGEE. With 0 bases removed from V and 3 bases from J, the gap between germline ends came to 8 bases.

V and J are TRBV7-2 and TRBJ2-4; a possible D gene is TRBD2 (6 bases). The ends were cut back, 1 base at V and 4 bases at J, with 11 bases in the middle. The CDR3 extends over 15 amino acids. CDR1 is SGHTA and CDR2 is FQGNSA in the germline V gene. The CDR3 coding sequence is TGTGCCAGCAGCTTAGAAGGCGGGACTAAAAACATTCAGTACTTC. Amino acid sequence: CASSLEGGTKNIQYF.

V is TRBV2 and J is TRBJ1-2; unclear D gene. The germline V gene has CDR1 SNHLY and CDR2 FYNNEI. This CDR3 region has 11 residues. The ends were cut back, 3 bases at V and 4 bases at J, with 3 bases in the middle. CDR3 amino acids: CASSDFYGYTF. The DNA for the CDR3 is TGTGCCAGCAGTGATTTCTATGGCTACACCTTC. Drawing the rest from reference TRBV2 and TRBJ1-2, the complete variable domain is EPEVTQTPSHQVTQMGQEVILRCVPISNHLYFYWYRQILGQKVEFLVSFYNNEISEKSEIFDDQFSVERPDGSNFTLKIRSTKLEDSAMYFCASSDFYGYTFGSGTRLTVV.

The chain is built from TRBV5-1 and TRBJ2-5, with 11 nucleotides matching TRBD2. The CDR3 consists of 17 residues. Looked up from germline, CDR1 is SGHRS and CDR2 is YFSETQ. Trimming removed 0 bases from V and 4 bases from J; junction bases left unmatched: 8. The CDR3 DNA follows: TGCGCCAGCAGCTTGGTACCCCTAGCGGGGGGCGCAGAGACCCAGTACTTC. This translates into CASSLVPLAGGAETQYF.

This rearrangement joins TRBV18 to TRBJ2-1; 11 bases map to TRBD2. This CDR3 contains 15 residues. The germline CDR1 and CDR2 sequences are KGHSH and LQKENI. The J segment lost 5 bases and the V segment lost 3 bases, leaving 3 bases of the junction unmatched. The CDR3 loop is CASSPASGGNNEQFF. The CDR3 DNA reads as TGTGCCAGCTCACCGGCTAGCGGGGGGAACAATGAGCAGTTCTTC.

Comment on this clone: The germline gene is not matched at one end of the junction; a read error may be the cause. The DNA of the CDR3 is TGTGCCAGCAGCGCAGGGGGACAGGCGGCTTACTTC. Amino acid sequence: CASSAGGQAAYF. The V and J genes are TRBV7-2 and TRBJ1-2; 8 bases are a match to TRBD1. Germline-derived CDR1 and CDR2 are SGHTA and FQGNSA. CDR3 size: 12 residues.

V gene TRBV7-2 combines with J gene TRBJ2-3; D perhaps matches TRBD2 (6 bases). V dropped 2 bases and J dropped 0 bases, with 9 bases sitting between them. This CDR3 has 15 residues. Per the germline V gene, CDR1 is SGHTA and CDR2 is FQGNSA. Here the CDR3 reads CASSLRRGSTDTQYF. CDR3 sequence (DNA): TGTGCCAGCAGCTTACGGCGGGGTAGCACAGATACGCAGTATTTT.

The V and J genes are TRBV21-1 and TRBJ2-7; TRBD2, as called in the table, went unchecked against the DNA. TRBV21-1 is assigned pseudogene status. The CDR3 spans 15 residues. The CDR3 coding sequence is TGTGCCAGCAGCAAAGCGGAGGGGCCGTCCTACGAGCAGTACTTC. This translates into CASSKAEGPSYEQYF.

The chain has TRBV19 and TRBJ2-7; TRBD1 is a possible D gene (6 bases). The ends were cut back, 4 bases at V and 4 bases at J, with 11 bases in the middle. The CDR3 runs 13 residues. CDR1 is LNHDA and CDR2 is SQIVND in the germline V gene (reference sequence). CDR3 coding DNA: TGTGCCAGTAGTACCGGGACAACTTACGAGCAGTACTTC. Protein sequence: CASSTGTTYEQYF.

The table lists this clone with a count of one. This chain links TRBV27 with TRBJ1-6, with D possibly matching TRBD1 (5 bases). This CDR3 has 14 amino acids. V was shortened by 3 bases and J by 4 bases, with 7 bases between the two germline ends. Germline V gives CDR1 MNHEY, CDR2 SMNVEV (reference sequence). The CDR3 bases are TGTGCCAGCAGTTTCGAGGGGTATAATTCACCCCTCCACTTT. This encodes CASSFEGYNSPLHF.

V is TRBV18 and J is TRBJ2-7; possibly TRBD2 for D (6 bases). Germline V gene sequence: CDR1 KGHSH, CDR2 LQKENI. The CDR3 covers 13 residues. V gave up 3 bases and J gave up 10 bases, with 16 bases separating them. CDR3 loop: CASSPTRPGVQYF. CDR3 in DNA: TGTGCCAGCTCACCTACACGACCGGGGGTTCAGTACTTC.

This clone has more than one count but fewer than ten. The chain combines TRBV20-1 with TRBJ1-1, with D unresolved. V was cut by 6 bases and J by 11 bases, with 16 bases left in between. The CDR3 is made up of 11 amino acids. Germline V gene data show CDR1 as DFQATT and CDR2 as SNEGSKA (reference sequence). CDR3 protein: CSASEKGWAFF. The CDR3, as DNA: TGCAGTGCCAGCGAGAAAGGTTGGGCTTTCTTT.

This sequence joins TRBV6-1 and TRBJ2-7, with D possibly being TRBD1 or TRBD2 (5 bases each). Germline V gives CDR1 MNHNS, CDR2 SASEGT. The V and J ends lost 8 bases and 1 base respectively, with 12 bases between them. CDR3 length: 13 amino acids. As DNA, the CDR3 is TGTGCCAGCGGGACGGAACGGTCCTACGAGCAGTACTTC. Encoded protein: CASGTERSYEQYF.

For the CDR3, the DNA is TGTGCCAGCAGCCTCAGGAACGGGGGCCTGTATGGCTACACCTTC. Its translation is CASSLRNGGLYGYTF. The genes are TRBV7-2 and TRBJ1-2; a possible D gene is TRBD1 (6 bases). From germline, CDR1 is SGHTA and CDR2 FQGNSA. The V gene lost 5 bases and the J gene lost 5 bases, with 18 bases spanning the gap. The CDR3 is 15 amino acids.